This T cell receptor beta chain is drawn from a study of T cells in Graves' hyperthyroidism and ophthalmopathy. TCR beta CDR3 sequences were amplified from RNA transcripts. TCR CDR3 underwent first-round RT-PCR with the HTBI primer set. Each CDR3 protein gets one entry after TCRdb re-called the multiplex PCR reads with MiXCR. The table records a few hundred thousand distinct CDR3 sequences, about 15% of them present only once. The germline V gene has CDR1 LGHNA and CDR2 YNFKEQ. J gave up 4 bases and V 1 base, and 7 bases lay outside the gene matches. The CDR3 loop spans 15 amino acids. The receptor was isolated from a young woman with Graves' hyperthyroidism. The specimen was blood. The V and J genes are TRBV4-2 and TRBJ2-7, with 7 bases matching TRBD2. CDR3 bases: TGTGCCAGCAGCCAAGGGGGGACTAATTTGTACGAGCAGTACTTC. It encodes CASSQGGTNLYEQYF.